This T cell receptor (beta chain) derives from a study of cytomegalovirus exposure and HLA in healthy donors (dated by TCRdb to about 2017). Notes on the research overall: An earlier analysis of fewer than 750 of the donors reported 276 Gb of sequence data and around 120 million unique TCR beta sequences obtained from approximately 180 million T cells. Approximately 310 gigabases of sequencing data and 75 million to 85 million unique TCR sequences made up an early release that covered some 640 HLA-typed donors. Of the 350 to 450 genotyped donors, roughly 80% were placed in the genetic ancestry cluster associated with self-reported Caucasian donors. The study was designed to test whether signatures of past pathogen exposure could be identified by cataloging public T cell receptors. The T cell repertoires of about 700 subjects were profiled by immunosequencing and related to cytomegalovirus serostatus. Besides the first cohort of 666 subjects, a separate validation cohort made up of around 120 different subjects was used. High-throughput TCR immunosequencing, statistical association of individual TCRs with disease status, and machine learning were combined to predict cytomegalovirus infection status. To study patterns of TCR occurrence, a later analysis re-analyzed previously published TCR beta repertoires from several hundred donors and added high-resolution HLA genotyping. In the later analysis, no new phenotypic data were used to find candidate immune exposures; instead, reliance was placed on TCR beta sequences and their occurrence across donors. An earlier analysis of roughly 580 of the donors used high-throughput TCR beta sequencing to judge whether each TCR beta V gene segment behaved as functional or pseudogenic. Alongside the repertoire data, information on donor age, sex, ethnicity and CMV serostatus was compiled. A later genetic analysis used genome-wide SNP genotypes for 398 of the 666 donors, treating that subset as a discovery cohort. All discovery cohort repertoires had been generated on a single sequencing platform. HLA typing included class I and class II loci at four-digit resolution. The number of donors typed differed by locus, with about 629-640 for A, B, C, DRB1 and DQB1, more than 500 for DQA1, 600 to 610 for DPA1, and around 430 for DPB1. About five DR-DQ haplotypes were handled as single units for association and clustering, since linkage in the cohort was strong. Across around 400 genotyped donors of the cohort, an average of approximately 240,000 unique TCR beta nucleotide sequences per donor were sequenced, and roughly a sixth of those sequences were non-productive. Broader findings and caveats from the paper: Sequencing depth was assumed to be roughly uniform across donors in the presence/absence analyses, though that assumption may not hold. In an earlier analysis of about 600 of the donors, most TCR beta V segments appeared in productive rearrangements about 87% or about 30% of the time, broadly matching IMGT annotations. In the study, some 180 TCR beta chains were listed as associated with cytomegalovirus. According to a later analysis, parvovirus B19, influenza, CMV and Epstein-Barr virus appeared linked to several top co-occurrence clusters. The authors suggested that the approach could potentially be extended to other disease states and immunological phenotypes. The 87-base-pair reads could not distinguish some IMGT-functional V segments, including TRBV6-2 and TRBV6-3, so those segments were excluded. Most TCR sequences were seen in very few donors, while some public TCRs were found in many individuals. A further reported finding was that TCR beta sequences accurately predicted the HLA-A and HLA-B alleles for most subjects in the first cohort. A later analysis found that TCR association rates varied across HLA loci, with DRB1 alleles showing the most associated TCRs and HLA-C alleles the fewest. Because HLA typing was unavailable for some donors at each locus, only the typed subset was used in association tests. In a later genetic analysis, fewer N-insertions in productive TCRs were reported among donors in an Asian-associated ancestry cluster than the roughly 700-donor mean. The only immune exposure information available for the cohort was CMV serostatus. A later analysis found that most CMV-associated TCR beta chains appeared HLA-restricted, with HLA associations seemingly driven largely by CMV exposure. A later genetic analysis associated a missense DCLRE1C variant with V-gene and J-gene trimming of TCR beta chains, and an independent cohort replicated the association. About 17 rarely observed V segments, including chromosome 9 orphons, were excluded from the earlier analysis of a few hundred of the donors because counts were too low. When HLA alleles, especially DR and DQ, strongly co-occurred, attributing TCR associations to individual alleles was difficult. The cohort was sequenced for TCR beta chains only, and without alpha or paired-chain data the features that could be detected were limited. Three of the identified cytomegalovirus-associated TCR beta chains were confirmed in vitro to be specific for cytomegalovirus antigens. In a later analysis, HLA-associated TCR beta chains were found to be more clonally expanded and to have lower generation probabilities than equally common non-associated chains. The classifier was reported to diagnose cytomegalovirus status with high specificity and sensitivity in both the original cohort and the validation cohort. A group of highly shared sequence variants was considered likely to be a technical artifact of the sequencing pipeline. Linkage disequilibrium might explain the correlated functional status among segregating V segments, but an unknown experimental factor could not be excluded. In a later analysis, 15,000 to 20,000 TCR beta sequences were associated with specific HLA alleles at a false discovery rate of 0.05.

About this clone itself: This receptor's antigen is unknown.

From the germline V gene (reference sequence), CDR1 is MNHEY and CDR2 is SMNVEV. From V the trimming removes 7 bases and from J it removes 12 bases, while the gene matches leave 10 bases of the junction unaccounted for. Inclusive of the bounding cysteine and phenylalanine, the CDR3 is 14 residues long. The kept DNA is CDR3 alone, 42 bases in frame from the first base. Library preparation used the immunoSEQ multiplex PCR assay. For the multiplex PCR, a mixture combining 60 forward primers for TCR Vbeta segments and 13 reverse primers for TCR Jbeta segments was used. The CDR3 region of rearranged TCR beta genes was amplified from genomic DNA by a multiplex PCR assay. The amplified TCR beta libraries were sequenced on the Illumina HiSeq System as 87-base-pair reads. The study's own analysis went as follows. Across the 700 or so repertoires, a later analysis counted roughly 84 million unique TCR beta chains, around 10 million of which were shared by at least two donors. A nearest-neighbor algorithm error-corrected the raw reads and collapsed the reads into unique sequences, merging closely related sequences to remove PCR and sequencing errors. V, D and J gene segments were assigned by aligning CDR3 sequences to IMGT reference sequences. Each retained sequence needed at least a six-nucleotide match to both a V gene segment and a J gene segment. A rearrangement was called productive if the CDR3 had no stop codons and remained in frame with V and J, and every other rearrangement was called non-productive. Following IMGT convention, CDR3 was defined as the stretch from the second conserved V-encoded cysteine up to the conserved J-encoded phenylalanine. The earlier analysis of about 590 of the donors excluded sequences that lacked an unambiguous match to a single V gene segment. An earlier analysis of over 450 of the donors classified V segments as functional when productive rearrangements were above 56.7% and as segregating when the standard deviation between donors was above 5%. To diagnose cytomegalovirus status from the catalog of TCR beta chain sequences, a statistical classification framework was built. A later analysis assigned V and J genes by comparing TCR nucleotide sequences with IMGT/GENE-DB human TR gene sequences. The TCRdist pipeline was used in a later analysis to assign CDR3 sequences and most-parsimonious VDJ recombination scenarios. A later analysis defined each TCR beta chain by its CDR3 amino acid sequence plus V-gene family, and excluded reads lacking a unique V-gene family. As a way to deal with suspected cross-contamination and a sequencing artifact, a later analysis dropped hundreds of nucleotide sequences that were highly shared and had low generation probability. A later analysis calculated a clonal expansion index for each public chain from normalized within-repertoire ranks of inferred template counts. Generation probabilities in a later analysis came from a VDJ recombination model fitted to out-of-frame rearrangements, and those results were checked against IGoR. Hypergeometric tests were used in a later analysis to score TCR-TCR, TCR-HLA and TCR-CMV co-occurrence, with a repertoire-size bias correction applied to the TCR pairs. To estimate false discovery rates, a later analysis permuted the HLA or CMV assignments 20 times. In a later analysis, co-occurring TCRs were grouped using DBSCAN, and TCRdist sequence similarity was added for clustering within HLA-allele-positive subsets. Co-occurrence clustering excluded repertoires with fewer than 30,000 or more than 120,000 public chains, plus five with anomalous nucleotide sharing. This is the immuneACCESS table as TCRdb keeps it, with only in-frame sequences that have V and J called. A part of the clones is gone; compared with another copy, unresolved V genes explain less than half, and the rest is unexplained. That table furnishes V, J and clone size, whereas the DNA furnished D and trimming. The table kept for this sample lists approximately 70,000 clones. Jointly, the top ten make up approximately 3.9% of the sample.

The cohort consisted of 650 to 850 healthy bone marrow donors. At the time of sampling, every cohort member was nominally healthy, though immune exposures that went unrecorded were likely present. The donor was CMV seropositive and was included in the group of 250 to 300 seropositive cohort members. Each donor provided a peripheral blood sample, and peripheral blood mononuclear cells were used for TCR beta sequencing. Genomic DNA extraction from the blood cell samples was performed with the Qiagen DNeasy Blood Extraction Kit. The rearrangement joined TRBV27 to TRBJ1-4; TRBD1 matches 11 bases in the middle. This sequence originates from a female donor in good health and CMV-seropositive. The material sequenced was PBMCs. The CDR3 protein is CASTTFPGQGELFF. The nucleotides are TGTGCCAGCACCACCTTTCCGGGACAGGGGGAACTGTTTTTT.